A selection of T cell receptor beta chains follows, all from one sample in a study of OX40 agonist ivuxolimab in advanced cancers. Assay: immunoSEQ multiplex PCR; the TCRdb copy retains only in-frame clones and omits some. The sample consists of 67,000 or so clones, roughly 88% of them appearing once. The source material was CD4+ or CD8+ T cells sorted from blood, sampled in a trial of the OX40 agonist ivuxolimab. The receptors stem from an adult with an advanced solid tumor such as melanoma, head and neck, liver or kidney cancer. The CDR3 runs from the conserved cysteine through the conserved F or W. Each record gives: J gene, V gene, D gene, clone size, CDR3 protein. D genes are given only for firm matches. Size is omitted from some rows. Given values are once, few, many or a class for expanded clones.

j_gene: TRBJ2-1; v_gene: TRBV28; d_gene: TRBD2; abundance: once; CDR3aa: CASSDPSGGYNEQFF
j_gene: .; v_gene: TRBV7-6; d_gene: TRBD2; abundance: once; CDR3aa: CASSRLAGGPNEQYF
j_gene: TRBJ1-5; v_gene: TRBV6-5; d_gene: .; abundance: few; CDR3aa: CASSYSSGRNQPQHF
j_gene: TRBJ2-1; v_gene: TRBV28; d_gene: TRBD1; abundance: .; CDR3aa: CASSLHGQGRDEQFF
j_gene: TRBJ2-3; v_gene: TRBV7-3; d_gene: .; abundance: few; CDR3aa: CASSLGGPPDTQYF
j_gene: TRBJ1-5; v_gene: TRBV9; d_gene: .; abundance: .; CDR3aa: CASSGGRGSNQPQHF
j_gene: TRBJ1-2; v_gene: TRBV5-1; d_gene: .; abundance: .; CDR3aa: CASSHTPNNGNYGYTF
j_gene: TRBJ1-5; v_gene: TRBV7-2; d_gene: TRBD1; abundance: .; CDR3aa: CASSLRTGDDQPQHF
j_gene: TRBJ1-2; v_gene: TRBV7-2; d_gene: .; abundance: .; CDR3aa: CASSLAVAVRGYTF
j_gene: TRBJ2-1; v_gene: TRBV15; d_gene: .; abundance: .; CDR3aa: CATSRDLEGHNEQFF
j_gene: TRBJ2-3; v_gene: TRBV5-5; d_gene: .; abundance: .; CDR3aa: CASSLVGGDTDTQYF
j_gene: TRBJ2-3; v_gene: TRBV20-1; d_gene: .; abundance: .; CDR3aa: CSATGTDTQYF
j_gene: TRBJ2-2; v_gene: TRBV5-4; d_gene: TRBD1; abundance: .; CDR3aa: CASSASGTGDGELFF
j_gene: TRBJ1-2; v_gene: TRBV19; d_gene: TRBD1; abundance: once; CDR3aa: CAVSYKIQLDRPNYGYTF
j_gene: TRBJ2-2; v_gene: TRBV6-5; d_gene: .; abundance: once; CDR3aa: CASRQGTQPGELFF
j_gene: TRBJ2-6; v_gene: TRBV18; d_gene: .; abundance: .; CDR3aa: CASSQQGPGLSGANVLTF
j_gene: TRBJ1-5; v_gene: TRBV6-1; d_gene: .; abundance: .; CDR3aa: CASIQTAGGQPQHF
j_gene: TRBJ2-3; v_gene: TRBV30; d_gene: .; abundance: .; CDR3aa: CAWSTADTQYF
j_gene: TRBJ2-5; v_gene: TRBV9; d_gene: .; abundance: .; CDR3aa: CASSVRGGTQYF
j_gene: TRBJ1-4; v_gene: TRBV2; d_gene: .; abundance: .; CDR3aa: CASSEASGSGEKLFF
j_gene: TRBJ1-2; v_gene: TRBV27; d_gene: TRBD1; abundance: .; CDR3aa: CANRTGGGRGYYGYTF
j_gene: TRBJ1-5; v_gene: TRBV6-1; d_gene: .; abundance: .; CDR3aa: CASTPAGFNQPQHF
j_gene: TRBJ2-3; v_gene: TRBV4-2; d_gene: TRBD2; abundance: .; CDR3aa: CASSQNNLAGGFVDTQYF
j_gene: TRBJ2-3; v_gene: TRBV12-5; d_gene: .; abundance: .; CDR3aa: CASGVTPQYF
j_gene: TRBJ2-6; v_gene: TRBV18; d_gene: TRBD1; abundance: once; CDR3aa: CASSPDRQWGANVLTF
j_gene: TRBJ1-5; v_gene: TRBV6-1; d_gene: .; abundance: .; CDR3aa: CASSRRGGGNQPQHF
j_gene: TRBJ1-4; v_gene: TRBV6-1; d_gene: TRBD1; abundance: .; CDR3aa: CASCSLDRGAEKLFF
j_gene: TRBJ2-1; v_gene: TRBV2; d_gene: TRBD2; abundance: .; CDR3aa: CASSGLAGGEQFF
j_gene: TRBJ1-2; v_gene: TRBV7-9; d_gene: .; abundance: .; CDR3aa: CASSLGLTEYYGYTF
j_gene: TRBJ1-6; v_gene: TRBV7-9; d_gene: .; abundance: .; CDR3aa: CASSSTGQGDSPLHF
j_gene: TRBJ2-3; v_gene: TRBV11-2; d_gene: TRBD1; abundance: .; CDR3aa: CASSLAGGPTTDTQYF
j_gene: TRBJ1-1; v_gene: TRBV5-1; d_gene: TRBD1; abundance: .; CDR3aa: CASSSLSNYGQGPEAFF
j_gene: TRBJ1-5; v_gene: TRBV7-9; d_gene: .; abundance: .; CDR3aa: CASSLALQGSNQPQHF
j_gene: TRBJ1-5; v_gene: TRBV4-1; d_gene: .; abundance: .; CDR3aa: CASSQNENQPQHF
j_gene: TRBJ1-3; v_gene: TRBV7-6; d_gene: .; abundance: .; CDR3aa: CASSLEAWGASGNTIYF
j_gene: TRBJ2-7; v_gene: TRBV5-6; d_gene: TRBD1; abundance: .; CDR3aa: CASSEGTGSFVWDEQYF
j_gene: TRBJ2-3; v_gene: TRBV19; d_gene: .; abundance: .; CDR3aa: CASSISTDTQYF
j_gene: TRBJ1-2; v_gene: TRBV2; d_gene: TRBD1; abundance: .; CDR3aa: CASTYGQGGGYTF
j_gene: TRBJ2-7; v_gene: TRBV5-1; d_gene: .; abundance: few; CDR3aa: CASSLGQTPYEQYF
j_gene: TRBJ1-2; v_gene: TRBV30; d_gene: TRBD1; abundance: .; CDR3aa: CAWSRGETGGSGYTF
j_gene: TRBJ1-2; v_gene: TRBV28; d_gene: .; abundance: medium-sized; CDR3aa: CASRNSGALGRGYTF
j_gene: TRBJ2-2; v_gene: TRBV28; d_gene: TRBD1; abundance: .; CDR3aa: CAIQGVITGELFF
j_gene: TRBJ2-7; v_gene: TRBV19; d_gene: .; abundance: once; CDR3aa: CASSTASAGMLRYEQYF
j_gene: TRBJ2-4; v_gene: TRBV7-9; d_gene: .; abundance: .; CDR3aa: CASSFRDTDIQYF
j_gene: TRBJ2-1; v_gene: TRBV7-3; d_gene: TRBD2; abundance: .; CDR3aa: CASSSTGGGLNEQFF
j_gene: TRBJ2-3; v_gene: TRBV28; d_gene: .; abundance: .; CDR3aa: CASSPPTIEGTDTQYF
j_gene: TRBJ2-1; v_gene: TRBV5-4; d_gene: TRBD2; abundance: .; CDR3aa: CASSTYSGGAYNEQFF
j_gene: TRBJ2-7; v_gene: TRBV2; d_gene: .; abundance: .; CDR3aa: CASRGLGPPPKGYEQYF
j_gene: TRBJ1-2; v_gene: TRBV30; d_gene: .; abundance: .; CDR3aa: CAWSPRRRGGYGYTF
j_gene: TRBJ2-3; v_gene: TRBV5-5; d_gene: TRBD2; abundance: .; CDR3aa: CASSPEGDTSGVDTQYF
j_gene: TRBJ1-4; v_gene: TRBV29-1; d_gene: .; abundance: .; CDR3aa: CSVHTGGGREKLFF
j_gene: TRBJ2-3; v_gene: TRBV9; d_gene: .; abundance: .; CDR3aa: CASSVASIDTQYF
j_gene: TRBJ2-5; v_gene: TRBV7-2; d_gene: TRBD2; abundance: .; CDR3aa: CASRSLAGGRRETQYF
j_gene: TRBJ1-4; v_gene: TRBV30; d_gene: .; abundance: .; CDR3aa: CAFRGGGGFEKLFF
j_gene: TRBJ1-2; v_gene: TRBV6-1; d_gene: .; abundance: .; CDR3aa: CASVPLLLGYTF